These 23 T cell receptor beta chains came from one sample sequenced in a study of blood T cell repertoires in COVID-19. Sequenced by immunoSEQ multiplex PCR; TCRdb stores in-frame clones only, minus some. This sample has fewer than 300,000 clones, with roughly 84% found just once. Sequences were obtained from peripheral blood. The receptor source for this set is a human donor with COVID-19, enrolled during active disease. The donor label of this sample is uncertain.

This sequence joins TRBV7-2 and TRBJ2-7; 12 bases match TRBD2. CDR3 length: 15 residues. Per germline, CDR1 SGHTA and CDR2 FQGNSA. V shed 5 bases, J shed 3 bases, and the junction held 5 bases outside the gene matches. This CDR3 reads CASSMSLAGGYEQYF. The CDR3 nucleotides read TGTGCCAGCAGCATGTCACTAGCGGGAGGCTACGAGCAGTACTTC.

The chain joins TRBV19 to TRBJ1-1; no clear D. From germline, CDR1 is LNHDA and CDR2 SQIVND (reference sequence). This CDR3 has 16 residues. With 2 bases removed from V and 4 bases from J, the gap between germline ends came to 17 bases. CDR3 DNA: TGTGCCAGTAGTATAAGACAAGTGAAGAGTGGCACTGAAGCTTTCTTT. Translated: CASSIRQVKSGTEAFF.

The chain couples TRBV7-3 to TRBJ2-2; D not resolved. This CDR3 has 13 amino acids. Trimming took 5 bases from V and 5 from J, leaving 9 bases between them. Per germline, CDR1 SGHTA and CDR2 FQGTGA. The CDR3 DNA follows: TGTGCCAGCAGCCAGGAAAGGACCGGGGAGCTGTTTTTT. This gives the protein CASSQERTGELFF.

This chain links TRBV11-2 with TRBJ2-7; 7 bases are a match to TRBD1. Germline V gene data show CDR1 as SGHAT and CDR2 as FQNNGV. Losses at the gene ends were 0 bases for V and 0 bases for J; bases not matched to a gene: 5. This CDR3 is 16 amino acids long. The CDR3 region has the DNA TGTGCCAGCAGCTTAGATACAGGGGCGATCTCCTACGAGCAGTACTTC. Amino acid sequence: CASSLDTGAISYEQYF.

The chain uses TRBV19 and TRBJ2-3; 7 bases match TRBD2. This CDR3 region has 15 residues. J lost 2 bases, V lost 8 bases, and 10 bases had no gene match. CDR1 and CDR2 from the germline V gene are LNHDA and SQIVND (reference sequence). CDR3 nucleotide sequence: TGTGCCAGTTCGGGGAGGGACCCCAACACAGATACGCAGTATTTT. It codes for CASSGRDPNTDTQYF.

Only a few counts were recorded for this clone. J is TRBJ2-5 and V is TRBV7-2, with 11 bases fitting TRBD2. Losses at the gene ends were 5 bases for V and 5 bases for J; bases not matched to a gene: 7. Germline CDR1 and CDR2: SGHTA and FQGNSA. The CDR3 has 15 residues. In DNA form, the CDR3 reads TGTGCCAGCAGCATTAGCGGGAGGGCCGGGGAGACCCAGTACTTC. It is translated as CASSISGRAGETQYF.

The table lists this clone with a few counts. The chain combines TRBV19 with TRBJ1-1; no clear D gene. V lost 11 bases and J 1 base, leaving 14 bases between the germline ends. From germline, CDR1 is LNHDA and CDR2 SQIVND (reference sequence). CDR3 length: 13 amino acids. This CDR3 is CAGAVNANTEAFF. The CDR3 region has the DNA TGTGCCGGAGCTGTGAATGCGAACACTGAAGCTTTCTTT.

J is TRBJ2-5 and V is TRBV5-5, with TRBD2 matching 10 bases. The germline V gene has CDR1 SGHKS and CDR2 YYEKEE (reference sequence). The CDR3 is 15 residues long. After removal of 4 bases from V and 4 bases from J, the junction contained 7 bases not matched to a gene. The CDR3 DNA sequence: TGTGCCAGCAGCCGAAGCGGGAGGGAAGTAGAGACCCAGTACTTC. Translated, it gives CASSRSGREVETQYF.

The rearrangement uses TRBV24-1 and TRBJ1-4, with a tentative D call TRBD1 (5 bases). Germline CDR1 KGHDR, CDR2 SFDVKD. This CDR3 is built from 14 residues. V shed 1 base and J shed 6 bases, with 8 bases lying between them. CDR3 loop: CATSDFPRDEKLFF. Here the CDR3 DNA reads TGTGCCACCAGTGATTTTCCCAGGGATGAAAAACTGTTTTTT.

The CDR3 region has the DNA TGTGCCAGCAGCTTAGTCAGCGCATCCTACGAGCAGTACTTC. Translated: CASSLVSASYEQYF. The chain couples TRBV7-2 to TRBJ2-7; D is unclear. V was trimmed by 1 base and J by 1 base, leaving 8 bases between them. The CDR3 has 14 residues. CDR1 is SGHTA, CDR2 FQGNSA, per germline.

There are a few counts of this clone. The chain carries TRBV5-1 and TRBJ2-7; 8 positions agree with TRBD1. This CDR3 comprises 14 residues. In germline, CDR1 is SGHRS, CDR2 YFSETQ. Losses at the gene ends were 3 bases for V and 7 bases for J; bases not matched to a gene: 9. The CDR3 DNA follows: TGCGCCAGCAGCTATGGACAGGGTTTAGAAGAGCAGTACTTC. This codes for CASSYGQGLEEQYF.

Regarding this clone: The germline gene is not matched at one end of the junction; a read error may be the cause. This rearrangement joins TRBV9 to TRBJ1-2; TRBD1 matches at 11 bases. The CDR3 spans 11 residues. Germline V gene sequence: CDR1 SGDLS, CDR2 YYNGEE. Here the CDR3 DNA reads TGTGCCAGCAGCGTACGGGGACAGGGGGCCTTC. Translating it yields CASSVRGQGAF. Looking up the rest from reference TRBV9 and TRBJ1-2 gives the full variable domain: DSGVTQTPKHLITATGQRVTLRCSPRSGDLSVYWYQQSLDQGLQFLIQYYNGEERAKGNILERFSAQQFPDLHSELNLSSLELGDSALYFCASSVRGQGAFGSGTRLTVV.

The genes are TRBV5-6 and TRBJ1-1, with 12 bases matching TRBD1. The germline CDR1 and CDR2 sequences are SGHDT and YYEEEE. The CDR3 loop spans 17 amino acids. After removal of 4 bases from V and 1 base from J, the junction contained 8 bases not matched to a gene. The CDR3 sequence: CASSPGTGGAGNTEAFF. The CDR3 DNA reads TGTGCCAGCAGCCCCGGGACAGGGGGCGCCGGGAACACTGAAGCTTTCTTT.

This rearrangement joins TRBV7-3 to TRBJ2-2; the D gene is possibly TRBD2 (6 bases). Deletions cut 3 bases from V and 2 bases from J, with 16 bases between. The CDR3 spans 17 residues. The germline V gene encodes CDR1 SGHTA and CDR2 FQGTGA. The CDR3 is CASSLPPGTLNTGELFF. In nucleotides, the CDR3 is TGTGCCAGCAGCTTGCCTCCCGGGACTCTCAACACCGGGGAGCTGTTTTTT.

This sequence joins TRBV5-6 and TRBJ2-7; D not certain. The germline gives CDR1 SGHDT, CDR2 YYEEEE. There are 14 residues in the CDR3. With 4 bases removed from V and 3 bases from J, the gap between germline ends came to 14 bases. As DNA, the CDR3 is TGTGCCAGCAGCCCTGGTGGCTCGTTCTACGAGCAGTACTTC. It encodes CASSPGGSFYEQYF.

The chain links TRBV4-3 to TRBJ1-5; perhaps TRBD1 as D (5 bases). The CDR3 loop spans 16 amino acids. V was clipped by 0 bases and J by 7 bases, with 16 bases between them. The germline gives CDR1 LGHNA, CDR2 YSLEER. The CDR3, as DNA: TGCGCCAGCAGCCAAGATCTGGAAGGGGAAGGGCAGCCCCAGCATTTT. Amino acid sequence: CASSQDLEGEGQPQHF.

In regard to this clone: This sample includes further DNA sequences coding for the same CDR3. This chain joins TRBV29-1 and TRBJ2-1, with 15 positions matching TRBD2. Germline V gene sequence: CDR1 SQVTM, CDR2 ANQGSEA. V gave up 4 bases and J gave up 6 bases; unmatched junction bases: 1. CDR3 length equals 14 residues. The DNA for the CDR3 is TGCAGCGTTGGGACTAGCGGGAGGGGCAATGAGCAGTTCTTC. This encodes CSVGTSGRGNEQFF.

CDR3 sequence reads: CSASKGTGSPSTDTQYF. CDR3 sequence (DNA): TGCAGTGCTAGTAAAGGGACAGGATCGCCTAGCACAGATACGCAGTATTTT. The chain recombines TRBV20-1 with TRBJ2-3, with 8 nucleotides matching TRBD1. This CDR3 spans 17 amino acids. Germline assignment: CDR1 DFQATT and CDR2 SNEGSKA (reference sequence). Germline trimming cut 3 bases from V and 0 bases from J; bases unmatched to any gene: 11.

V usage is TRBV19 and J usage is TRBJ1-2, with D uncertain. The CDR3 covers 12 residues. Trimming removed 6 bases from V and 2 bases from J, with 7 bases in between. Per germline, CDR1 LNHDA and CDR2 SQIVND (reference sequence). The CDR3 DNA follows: TGTGCCAGTAGCAACGGGAACTATGGCTACACCTTC. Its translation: CASSNGNYGYTF.

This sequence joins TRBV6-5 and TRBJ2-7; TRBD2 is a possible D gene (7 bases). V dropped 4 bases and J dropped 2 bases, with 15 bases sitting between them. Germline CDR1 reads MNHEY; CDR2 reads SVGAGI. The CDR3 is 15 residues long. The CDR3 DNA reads TGTGCCAGCAGTTCCCAGAGCGGGACAACCTACGAGCAGTACTTC. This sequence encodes CASSSQSGTTYEQYF.

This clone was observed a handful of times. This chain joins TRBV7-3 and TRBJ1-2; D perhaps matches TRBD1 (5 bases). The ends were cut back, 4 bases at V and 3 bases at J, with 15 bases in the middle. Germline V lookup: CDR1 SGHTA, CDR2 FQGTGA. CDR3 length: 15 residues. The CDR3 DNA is TGTGCCAGCAGCTACGGCAGGGTCGGTGACTATGGCTACACCTTC. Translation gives CASSYGRVGDYGYTF.

CDR3 amino acids: CASSPAGRANEQFF. DNA for the CDR3: TGTGCCAGCTCCCCGGCCGGGAGGGCCAATGAGCAGTTCTTC. The chain carries TRBV18 and TRBJ2-1; 8 nucleotides align to TRBD2. CDR3 length: 14 amino acids. V was pared by 6 bases and J by 6 bases, with 7 bases of the junction left unmatched. Germline V gene sequence: CDR1 KGHSH, CDR2 LQKENI.

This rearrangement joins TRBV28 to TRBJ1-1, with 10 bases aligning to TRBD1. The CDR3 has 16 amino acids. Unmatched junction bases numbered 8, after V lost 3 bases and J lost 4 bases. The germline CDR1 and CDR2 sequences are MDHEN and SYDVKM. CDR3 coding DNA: TGTGCCAGCAGTTTGCTGGACAGGGGGTCGCCCACTGAAGCTTTCTTT. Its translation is CASSLLDRGSPTEAFF.